The rows below give T cell receptor beta chains drawn from one sample of a study of OX40 agonist ivuxolimab in advanced cancers. Method: immunoSEQ multiplex PCR; TCRdb's copy keeps in-frame clones and lacks some. The sample contains 100,000 to 150,000 clones, 90% to 95% of which appear only once. Sequencing was performed on CD4+ or CD8+ T cells sorted from blood, taken in a trial of the OX40 agonist ivuxolimab. The receptors were gathered from an adult with an advanced solid tumor such as melanoma, head and neck, liver or kidney cancer. Each CDR3 is given with its conserved first and last residue. Size tells how often a clone was seen (once, few, many) or the class of an expanded clone, and some rows leave it out.

size: once
J: TRBJ2-1
V: TRBV6-6
CDR3: CASSSSGNSYEQFF

size: NA
J: TRBJ1-1
V: TRBV19
CDR3: CASSIQGFFPEAFF

size: NA
J: TRBJ1-3
V: TRBV9
CDR3: CASSASGTGFNTIYF

size: NA
J: TRBJ1-5
V: TRBV28
CDR3: CASILFRGAGGKQPQHF

size: NA
J: TRBJ1-2
V: TRBV6-5
CDR3: CASSRTGNYGYTF

size: few
J: TRBJ2-1
V: TRBV5-4
CDR3: CASSLGLVAYNEQFF

size: NA
J: TRBJ2-7
V: TRBV11-1
CDR3: CASRLQGLPAYEQYF

size: NA
J: TRBJ2-1
V: TRBV7-9
CDR3: CASSLQGPRGYNEQFF

size: NA
J: TRBJ2-7
V: TRBV5-1
CDR3: CASSLPSYEQYF

size: NA
J: TRBJ2-5
V: TRBV18
CDR3: CASSPLRAGGSGETQYF

size: once
J: TRBJ2-3
V: TRBV18
CDR3: CASSPTTPDTQYF

size: NA
J: TRBJ1-5
V: TRBV5-6
CDR3: CASSLGQLPNQPQHF

size: NA
J: TRBJ1-6
V: TRBV10-1
CDR3: CASSESLHSPLHF

size: NA
J: TRBJ2-2
V: TRBV9
CDR3: CASSQTGGTGELFF

size: NA
J: TRBJ1-6
V: TRBV2
CDR3: CASSERRSHNSPLHF

size: once
J: TRBJ1-2
V: TRBV5-1
CDR3: CASSLAPAGGYTF

size: NA
J: TRBJ1-2
V: TRBV27
CDR3: CASRGRQGNGYTF

size: NA
J: TRBJ2-3
V: TRBV7-8
CDR3: CASSLLAGGTDTQYF

size: NA
J: TRBJ1-1
V: TRBV7-2
CDR3: CASSFTGTGVNTEAFF

size: NA
J: TRBJ1-1
V: TRBV18
CDR3: CASSPSGGTATEAFF

size: once
J: TRBJ1-1
V: TRBV30
CDR3: CAWSVWEGGRNTEAFF

size: NA
J: TRBJ2-1
V: TRBV28
CDR3: CASSSDRGPYNEQFF

size: once
J: TRBJ2-6
V: TRBV28
CDR3: CATLKGGRAGANVLTF